Detailed here is one TCR beta chain. The antigen is not known. The CDR3 is made up of 17 amino acids. Looked up from germline, CDR1 is MNHNS and CDR2 is SASEGT. Losses at the gene ends were 5 bases for V and 7 bases for J; bases not matched to a gene: 15. These data belong to a study of blood T cells in healthy people across ages. Study-wide findings and caveats: In older individuals, TCR beta diversity per million T cells was lower, falling roughly linearly with age.

A J-beta primer mix and a sample-barcoded 5' primer were used in a second PCR of roughly 7 to 12 cycles. CDR3-containing paired-end reads numbering at least 2.5 million came from each sample. TCRdb ran MiXCR on the 5' RACE reads and lists one entry per CDR3 protein. The table shows over 950,000 distinct CDR3 sequences, with 35% to 40% occurring only once. The receptor was derived from a man aged 18 to 30 in good health. The chain employs TRBV6-1 and TRBJ2-1; 9 bases map to TRBD1. Sequenced input: blood. CDR3 region: CASSTVSPGQGRNEQFF. The CDR3 region has the DNA TGTGCCAGCAGTACCGTTTCTCCGGGACAGGGAAGGAATGAGCAGTTCTTC.